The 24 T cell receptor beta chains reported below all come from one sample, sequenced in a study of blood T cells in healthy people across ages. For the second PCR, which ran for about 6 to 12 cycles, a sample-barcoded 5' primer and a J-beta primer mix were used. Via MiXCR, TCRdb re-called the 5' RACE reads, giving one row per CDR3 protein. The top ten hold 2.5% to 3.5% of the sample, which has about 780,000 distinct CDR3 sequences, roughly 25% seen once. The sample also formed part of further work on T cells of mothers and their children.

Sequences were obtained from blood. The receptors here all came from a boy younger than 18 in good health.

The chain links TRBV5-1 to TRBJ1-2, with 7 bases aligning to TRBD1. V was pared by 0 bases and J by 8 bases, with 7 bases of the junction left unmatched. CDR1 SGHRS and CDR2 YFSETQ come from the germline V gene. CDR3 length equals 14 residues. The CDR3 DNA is TGCGCCAGCAGCTTGGCAGGACAGGTGCCCGGCTACACCTTC. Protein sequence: CASSLAGQVPGYTF. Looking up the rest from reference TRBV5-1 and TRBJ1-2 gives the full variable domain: KAGVTQTPRYLIKTRGQQVTLSCSPISGHRSVSWYQQTPGQGLQFLFEYFSETQRNKGNFPGRFSGRQFSNSRSEMNVSTLELGDSALYLCASSLAGQVPGYTFGSGTRLTVV.

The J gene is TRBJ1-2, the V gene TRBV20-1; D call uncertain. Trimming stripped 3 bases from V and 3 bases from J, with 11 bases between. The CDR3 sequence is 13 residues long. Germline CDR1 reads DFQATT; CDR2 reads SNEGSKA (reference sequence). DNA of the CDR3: TGCAGTGCTAGTAGGCAGCTAGACTATGGCTACACCTTC. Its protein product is CSASRQLDYGYTF.

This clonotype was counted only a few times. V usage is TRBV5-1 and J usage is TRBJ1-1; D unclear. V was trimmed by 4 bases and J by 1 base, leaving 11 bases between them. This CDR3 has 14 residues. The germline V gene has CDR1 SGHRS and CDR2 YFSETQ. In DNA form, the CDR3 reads TGCGCCAGCAGCCACCGGGCTGGGAACACTGAAGCTTTCTTT. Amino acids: CASSHRAGNTEAFF.

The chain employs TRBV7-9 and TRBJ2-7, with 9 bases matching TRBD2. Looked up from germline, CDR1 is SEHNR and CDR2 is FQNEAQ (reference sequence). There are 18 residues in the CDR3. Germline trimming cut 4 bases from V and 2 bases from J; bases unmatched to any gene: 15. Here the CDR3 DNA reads TGTGCCAGCAGCTGGCGGCGGGGGGGAAGTCCCAGCGCCTACGAGCAGTACTTC. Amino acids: CASSWRRGGSPSAYEQYF.

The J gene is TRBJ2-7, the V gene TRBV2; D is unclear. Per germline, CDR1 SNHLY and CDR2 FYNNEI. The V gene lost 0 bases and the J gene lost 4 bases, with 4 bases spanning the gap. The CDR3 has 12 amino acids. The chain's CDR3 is CASSEARYEQYF. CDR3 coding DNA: TGTGCCAGCAGTGAAGCTAGGTACGAGCAGTACTTC.

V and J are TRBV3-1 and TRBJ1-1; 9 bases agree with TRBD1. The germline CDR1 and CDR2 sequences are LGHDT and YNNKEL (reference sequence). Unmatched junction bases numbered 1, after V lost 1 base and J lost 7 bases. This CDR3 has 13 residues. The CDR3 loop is CASSQGTGDEAFF. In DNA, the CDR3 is TGTGCCAGCAGCCAAGGGACAGGGGATGAAGCTTTCTTT.

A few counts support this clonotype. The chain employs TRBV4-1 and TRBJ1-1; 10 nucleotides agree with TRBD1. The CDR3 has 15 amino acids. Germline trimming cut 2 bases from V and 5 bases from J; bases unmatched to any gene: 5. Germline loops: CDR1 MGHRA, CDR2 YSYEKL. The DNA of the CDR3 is TGCGCCAGCAGCCAACCTCGGACAGGGGGTACTGAAGCTTTCTTT. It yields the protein CASSQPRTGGTEAFF.

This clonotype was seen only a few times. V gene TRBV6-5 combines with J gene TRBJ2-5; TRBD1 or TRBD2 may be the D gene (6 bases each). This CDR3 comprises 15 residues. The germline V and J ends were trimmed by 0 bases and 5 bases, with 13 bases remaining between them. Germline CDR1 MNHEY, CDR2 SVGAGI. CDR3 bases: TGTGCCAGCAGTTACTCGAGGGGGAGGCTGGAGACCCAGTACTTC. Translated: CASSYSRGRLETQYF.

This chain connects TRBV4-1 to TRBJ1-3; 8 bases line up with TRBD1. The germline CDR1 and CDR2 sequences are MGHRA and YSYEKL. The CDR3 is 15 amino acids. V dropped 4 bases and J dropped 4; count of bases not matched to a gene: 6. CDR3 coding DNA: TGCGCCAGCAGCCTTGACAGGGGTGGCGGAAACACCATATATTTT. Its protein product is CASSLDRGGGNTIYF.

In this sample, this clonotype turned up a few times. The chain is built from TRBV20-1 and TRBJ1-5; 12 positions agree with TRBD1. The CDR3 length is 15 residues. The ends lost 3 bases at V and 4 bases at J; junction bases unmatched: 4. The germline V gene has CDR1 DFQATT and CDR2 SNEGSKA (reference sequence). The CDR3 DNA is TGCAGTGCTAGTGGGGGACAGGGGGCAAATCAGCCCCAGCATTTT. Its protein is CSASGGQGANQPQHF.

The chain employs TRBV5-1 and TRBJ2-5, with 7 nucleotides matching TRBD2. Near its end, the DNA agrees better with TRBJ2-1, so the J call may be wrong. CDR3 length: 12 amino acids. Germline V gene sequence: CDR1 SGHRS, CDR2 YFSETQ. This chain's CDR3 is CASSLAGPEQFF. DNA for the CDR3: TGCGCCAGCAGCTTAGCGGGACCTGAGCAGTTCTTC.

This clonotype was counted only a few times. The CDR3 loop is CSARYRGQNTGELFF. The CDR3 nucleotides read TGCAGCGCCCGGTACAGGGGGCAGAACACCGGGGAGCTGTTTTTT. The chain uses TRBV29-1 and TRBJ2-2, with TRBD1 matching over 9 bases. The CDR3 spans 15 residues. Unmatched junction bases numbered 7, after V lost 7 bases and J lost 1 base. The germline V gene encodes CDR1 SQVTM and CDR2 ANQGSEA.

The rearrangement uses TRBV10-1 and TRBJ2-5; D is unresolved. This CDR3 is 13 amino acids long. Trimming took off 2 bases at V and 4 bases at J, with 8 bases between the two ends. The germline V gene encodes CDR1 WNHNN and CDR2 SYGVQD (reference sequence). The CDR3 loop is CASSETTLETQYF. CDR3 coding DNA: TGCGCCAGCAGTGAGACCACCCTAGAGACCCAGTACTTC.

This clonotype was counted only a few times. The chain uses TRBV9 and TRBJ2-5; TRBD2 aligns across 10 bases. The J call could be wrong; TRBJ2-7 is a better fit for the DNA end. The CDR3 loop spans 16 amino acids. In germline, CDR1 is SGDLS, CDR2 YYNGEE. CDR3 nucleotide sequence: TGTGCCAGCAGCGTAGCGGCTAGCGGGGGAGACTACGAGCAGTACTTC. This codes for CASSVAASGGDYEQYF.

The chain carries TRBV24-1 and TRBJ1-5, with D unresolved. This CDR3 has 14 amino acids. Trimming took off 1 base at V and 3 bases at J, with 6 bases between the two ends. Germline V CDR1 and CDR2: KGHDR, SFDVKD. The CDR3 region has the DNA TGTGCCACCAGTGATTTTTCCCACAATCAGCCCCAGCATTTT. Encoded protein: CATSDFSHNQPQHF.

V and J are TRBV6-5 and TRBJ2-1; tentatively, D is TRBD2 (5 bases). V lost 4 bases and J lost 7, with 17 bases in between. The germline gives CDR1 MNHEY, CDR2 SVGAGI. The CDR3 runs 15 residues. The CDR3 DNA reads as TGTGCCAGCAGTTCCCCGGCGAAGGGAGATAATGAGCAGTTCTTC. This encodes CASSSPAKGDNEQFF.

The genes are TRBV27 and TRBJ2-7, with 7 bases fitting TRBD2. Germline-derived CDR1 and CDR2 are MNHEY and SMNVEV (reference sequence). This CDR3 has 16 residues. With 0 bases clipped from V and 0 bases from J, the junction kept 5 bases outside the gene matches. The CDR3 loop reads CASSLSAGGSSYEQYF. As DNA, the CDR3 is TGTGCCAGCAGTTTATCAGCCGGGGGGAGCTCCTACGAGCAGTACTTC.

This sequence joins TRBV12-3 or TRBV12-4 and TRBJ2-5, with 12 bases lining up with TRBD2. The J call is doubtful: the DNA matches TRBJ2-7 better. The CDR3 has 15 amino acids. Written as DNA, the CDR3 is TGTGCCAGCAGTTCCGGGACTAGCGGGTTGGGCGAGCAGTACTTC. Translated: CASSSGTSGLGEQYF.

The CDR3 nucleotides are TGTGCCTCCCGGGACAGGGTGAATTCCGGTGAAAAACTGTTTTTT. It translates to CASRDRVNSGEKLFF. The chain recombines TRBV7-2 with TRBJ1-4; 9 positions match TRBD1. Trimming at V came to 11 bases and at J to 7 bases, leaving 14 bases not matched to a gene. The CDR3 is 15 residues long. Germline CDR1 SGHTA, CDR2 FQGNSA.

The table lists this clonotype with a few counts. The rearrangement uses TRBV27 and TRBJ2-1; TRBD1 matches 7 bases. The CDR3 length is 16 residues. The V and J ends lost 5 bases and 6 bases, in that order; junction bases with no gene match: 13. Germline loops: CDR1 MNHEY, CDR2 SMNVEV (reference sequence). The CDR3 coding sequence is TGTGCCAGCAGTCCCTCCTCAGGGGGAAGGGCCAATGAGCAGTTCTTC. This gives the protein CASSPSSGGRANEQFF.

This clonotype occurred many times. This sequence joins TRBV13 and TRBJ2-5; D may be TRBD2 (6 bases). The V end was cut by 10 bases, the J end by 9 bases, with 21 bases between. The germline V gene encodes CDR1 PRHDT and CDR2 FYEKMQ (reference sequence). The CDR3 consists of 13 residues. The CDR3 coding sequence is TGTGCCACCTCCGGGACTCTCCCTCCGGCCCAGTACTTC. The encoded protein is CATSGTLPPAQYF.

The DNA of the CDR3 is TGCGCCAGCAGCCAGACCCCCGTTCAGGGCTCCTACGAGCAGTACTTC. Its protein product is CASSQTPVQGSYEQYF. This rearrangement joins TRBV4-1 to TRBJ2-7; weak D call: TRBD1 (5 bases). Trimming removed 3 bases at V and 0 bases at J, with 15 bases between. Per germline, CDR1 MGHRA and CDR2 YSYEKL. CDR3 length: 16 amino acids.

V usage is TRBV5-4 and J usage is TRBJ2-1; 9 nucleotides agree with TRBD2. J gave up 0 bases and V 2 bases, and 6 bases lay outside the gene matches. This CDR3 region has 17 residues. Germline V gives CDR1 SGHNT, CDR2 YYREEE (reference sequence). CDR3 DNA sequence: TGTGCCAGCAGCTTCAAAGCGGGGGGCCTCTCCTACAATGAGCAGTTCTTC. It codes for CASSFKAGGLSYNEQFF.

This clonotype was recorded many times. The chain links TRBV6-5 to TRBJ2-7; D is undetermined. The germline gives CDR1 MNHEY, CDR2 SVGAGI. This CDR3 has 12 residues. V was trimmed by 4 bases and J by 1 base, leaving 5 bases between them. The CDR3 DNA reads TGTGCCAGCAGTTCGCGATCCTACGAGCAGTACTTC. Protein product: CASSSRSYEQYF.